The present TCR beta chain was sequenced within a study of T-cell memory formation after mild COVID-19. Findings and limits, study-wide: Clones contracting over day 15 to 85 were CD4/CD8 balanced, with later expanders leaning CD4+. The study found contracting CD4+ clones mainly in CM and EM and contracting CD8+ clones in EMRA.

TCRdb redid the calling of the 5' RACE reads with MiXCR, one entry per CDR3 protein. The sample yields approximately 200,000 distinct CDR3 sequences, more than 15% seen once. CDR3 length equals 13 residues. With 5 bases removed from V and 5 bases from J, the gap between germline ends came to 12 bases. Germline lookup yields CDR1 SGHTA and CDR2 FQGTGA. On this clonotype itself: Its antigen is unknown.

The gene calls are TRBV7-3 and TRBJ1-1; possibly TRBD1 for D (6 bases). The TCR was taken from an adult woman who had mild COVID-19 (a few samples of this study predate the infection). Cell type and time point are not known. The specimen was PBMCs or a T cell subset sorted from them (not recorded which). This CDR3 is CASSRPGETEAFF. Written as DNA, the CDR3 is TGTGCCAGCAGCCGCCCAGGGGAGACTGAAGCTTTCTTT.